This T cell receptor beta chain was recovered during a study of neurological immune-mediated disorders. Study-level results: HTLV-1-associated myelopathy led in TCR clonal expansion, while multiple sclerosis ranked lowest, below healthy controls.

Time point defined: longitudinal time-point 2. The unsorted libraries were made from 2 million PBMCs kept at -80 C. The making of cDNA relied on 5'RACE with 10-nucleotide random UMIs. From the 5' RACE reads, TCRdb called clonotypes with MiXCR, one entry per CDR3 protein. Of more than 55,000 distinct CDR3 sequences in the sample, around 10% were seen once. This CDR3 comprises 15 residues. The V gene end was trimmed by 2 bases and the J gene end by 6 bases; junction bases not matched to a gene: 11. Germline V gene sequence: CDR1 SGHRS, CDR2 YFSETQ. This clonotype was found many times. Its target is not known.

Sequencing used PBMCs. V and J are TRBV5-1 and TRBJ2-7, with TRBD1 matching 7 bases. This TCR was sampled from a man aged 30 to 39 in good health. CDR3 sequence (DNA): TGCGCCAGCAGCTTAAGACAGGGCATTGGGCGCGAGCAGTACTTC. Translating gives CASSLRQGIGREQYF.